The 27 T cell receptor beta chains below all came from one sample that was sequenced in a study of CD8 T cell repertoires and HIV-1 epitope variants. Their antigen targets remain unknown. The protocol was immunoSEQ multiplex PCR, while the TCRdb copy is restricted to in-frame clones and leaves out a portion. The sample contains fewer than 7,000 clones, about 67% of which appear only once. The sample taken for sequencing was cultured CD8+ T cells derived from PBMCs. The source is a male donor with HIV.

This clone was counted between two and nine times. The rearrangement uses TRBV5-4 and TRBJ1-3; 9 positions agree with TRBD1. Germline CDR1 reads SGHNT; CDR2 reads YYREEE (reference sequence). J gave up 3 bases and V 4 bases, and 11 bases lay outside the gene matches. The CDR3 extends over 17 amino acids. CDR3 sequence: CASSALDRGVGGNTIYF. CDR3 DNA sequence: TGTGCCAGCAGCGCGCTGGACAGGGGAGTCGGTGGAAACACCATATATTTT.

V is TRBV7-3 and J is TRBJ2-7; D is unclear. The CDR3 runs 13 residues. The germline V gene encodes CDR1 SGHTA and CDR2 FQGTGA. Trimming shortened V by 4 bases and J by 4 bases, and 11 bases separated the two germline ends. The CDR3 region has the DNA TGTGCCAGCAGCTATAGTGTGGGATACGAGCAGTACTTC. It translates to CASSYSVGYEQYF.

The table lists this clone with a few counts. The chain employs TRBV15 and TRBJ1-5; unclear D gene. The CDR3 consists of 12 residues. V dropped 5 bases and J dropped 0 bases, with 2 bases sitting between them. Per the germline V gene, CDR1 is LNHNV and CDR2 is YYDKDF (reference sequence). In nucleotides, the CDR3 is TGTGCCACCAGCGATAGCAATCAGCCCCAGCATTTT. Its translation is CATSDSNQPQHF.

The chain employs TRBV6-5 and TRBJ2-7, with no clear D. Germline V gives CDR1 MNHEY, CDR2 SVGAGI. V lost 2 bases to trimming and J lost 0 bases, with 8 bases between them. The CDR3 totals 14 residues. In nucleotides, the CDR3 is TGTGCCAGCAGTTACAGTGGCTCCTCCTACGAGCAGTACTTC. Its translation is CASSYSGSSYEQYF.

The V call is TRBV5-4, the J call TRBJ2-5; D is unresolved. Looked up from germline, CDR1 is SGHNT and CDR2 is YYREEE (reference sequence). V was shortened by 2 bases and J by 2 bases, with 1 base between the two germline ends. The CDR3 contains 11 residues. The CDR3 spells CASSFQETQYF. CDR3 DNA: TGTGCCAGCAGCTTTCAAGAGACCCAGTACTTC. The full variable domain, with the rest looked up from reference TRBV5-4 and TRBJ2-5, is ETGVTQSPTHLIKTRGQQVTLRCSSQSGHNTVSWYQQALGQGPQFIFQYYREEENGRGNFPPRFSGLQFPNYSSELNVNALELDDSALYLCASSFQETQYFGPGTRLLVL.

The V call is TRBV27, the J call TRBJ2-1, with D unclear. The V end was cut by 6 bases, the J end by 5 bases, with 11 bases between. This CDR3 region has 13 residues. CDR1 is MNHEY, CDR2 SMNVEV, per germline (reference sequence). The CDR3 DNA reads TGTGCCAGCAGCCAAGCGTACAACAATGAGCAGTTCTTC. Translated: CASSQAYNNEQFF.

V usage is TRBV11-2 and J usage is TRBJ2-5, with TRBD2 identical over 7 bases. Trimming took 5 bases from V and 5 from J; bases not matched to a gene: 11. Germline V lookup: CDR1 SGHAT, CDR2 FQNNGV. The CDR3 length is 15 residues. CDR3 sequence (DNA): TGTGCCAGCAGCCCCGCAGGGCGGGGGAGCGAGACCCAGTACTTC. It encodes CASSPAGRGSETQYF.

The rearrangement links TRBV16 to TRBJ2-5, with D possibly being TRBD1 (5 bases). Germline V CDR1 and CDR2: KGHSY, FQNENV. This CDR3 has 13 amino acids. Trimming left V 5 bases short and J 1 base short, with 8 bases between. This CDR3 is CASSTGFQETQYF. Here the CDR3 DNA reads TGTGCCAGCAGCACAGGTTTCCAAGAGACCCAGTACTTC.

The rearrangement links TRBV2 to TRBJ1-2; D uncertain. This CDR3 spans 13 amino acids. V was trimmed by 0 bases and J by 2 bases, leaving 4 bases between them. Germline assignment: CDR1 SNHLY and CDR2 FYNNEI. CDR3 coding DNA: TGTGCCAGCAGTGAAGCGCCCAACTATGGCTACACCTTC. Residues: CASSEAPNYGYTF.

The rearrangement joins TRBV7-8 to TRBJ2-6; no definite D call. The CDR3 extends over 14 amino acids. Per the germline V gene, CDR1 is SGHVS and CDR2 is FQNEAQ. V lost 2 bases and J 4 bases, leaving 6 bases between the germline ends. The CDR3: CASSLSPGANVLTF. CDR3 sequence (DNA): TGTGCCAGCAGCTTAAGCCCAGGGGCCAACGTCCTGACTTTC.

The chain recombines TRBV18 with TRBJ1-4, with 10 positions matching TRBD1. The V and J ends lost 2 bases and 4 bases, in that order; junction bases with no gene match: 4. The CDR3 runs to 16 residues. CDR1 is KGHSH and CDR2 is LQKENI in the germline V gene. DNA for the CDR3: TGTGCCAGCTCACCAAGGACAGGGGGGAATAATGAAAAACTGTTTTTT. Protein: CASSPRTGGNNEKLFF.

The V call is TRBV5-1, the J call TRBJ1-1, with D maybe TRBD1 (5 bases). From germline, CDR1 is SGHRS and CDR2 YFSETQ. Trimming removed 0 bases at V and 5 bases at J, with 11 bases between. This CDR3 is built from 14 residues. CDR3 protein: CASSLATGGTEAFF. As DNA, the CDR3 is TGCGCCAGCAGCTTGGCCACAGGCGGAACTGAAGCTTTCTTT.

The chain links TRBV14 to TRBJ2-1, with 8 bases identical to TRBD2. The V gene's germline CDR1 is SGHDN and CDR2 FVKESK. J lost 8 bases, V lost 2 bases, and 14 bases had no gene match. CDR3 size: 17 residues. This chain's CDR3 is CASSQTVSAGALDEQFF. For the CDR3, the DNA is TGTGCCAGCAGCCAAACGGTTTCAGCGGGAGCATTGGATGAGCAGTTCTTC.

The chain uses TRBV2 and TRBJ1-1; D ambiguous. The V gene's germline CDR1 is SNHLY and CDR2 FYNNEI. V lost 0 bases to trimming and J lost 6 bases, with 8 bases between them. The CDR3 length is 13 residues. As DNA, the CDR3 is TGTGCCAGCAGTGAAGCGGTTGGCGCTGAAGCTTTCTTT. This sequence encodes CASSEAVGAEAFF. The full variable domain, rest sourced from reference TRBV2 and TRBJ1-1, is EPEVTQTPSHQVTQMGQEVILRCVPISNHLYFYWYRQILGQKVEFLVSFYNNEISEKSEIFDDQFSVERPDGSNFTLKIRSTKLEDSAMYFCASSEAVGAEAFFGQGTRLTVV.

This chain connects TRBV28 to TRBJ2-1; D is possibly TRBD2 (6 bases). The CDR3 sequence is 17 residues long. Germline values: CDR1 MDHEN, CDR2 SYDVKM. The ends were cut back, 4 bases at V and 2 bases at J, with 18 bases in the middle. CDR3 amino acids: CASSSSLFAGTYNEQFF. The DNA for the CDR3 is TGTGCCAGCAGTTCCTCTCTCTTTGCGGGAACCTACAATGAGCAGTTCTTC.

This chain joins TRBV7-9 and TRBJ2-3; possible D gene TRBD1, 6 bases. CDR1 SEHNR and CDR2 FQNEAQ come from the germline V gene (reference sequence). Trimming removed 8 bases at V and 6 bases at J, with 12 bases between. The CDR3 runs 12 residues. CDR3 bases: TGTGCCAGCGAGGGGGTCGAGGATACGCAGTATTTT. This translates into CASEGVEDTQYF.

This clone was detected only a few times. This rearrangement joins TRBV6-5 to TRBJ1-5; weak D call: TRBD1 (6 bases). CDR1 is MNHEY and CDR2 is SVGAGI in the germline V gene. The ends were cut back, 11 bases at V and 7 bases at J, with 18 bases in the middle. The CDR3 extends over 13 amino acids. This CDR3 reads CACRSGGVQPQHF. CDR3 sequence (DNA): TGTGCCTGCCGTTCGGGGGGCGTACAGCCCCAGCATTTT.

Here the CDR3 reads CASSPRRRGVEETQYF. Here the CDR3 DNA reads TGTGCCAGCAGCCCCCGACGGAGAGGGGTAGAGGAGACCCAGTACTTC. This chain connects TRBV7-9 to TRBJ2-5, with D perhaps matching TRBD1 or TRBD2 (5 bases each). The ends were cut back, 5 bases at V and 5 bases at J, with 21 bases in the middle. The CDR3 is made up of 16 amino acids. Germline assignment: CDR1 SEHNR and CDR2 FQNEAQ (reference sequence).

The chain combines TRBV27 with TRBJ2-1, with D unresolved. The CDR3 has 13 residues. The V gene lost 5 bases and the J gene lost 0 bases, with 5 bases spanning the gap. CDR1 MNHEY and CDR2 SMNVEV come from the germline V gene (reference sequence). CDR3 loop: CASSANSYNEQFF. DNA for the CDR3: TGTGCCAGCAGTGCCAACTCCTACAATGAGCAGTTCTTC.

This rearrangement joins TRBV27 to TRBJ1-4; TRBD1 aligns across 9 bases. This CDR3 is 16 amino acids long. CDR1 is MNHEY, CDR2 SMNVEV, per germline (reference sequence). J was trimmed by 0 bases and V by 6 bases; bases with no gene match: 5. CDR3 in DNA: TGTGCCAGCAGGGAAGGACAGGGGTCAACTAATGAAAAACTGTTTTTT. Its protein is CASREGQGSTNEKLFF.

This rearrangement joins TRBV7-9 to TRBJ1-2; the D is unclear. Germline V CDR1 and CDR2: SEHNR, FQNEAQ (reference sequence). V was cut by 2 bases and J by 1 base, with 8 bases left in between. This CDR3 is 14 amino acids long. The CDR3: CASSLTGFNYGYTF. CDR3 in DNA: TGTGCCAGCAGCTTAACCGGGTTTAACTATGGCTACACCTTC.

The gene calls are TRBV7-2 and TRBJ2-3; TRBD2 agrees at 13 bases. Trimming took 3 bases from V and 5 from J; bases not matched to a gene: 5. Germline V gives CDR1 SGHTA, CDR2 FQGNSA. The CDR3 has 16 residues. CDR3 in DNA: TGTGCCAGCAGCTTTCGGACTAGCGGGGGTGGAGATACGCAGTATTTT. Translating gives CASSFRTSGGGDTQYF. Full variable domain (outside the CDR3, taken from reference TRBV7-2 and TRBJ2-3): GAGVSQSPSNKVTEKGKDVELRCDPISGHTALYWYRQSLGQGLEFLIYFQGNSAPDKSGLPSDRFSAERTGGSVSTLTIQRTQQEDSAVYLCASSFRTSGGGDTQYFGPGTRLTVL.

This CDR3 is CASSIEGGRSYNEQFF. The CDR3 bases are TGTGCCAGTAGTATAGAGGGCGGGAGGTCCTACAATGAGCAGTTCTTC. The chain links TRBV19 to TRBJ2-1, with TRBD2 identical over 8 bases. The ends lost 0 bases at V and 1 base at J; junction bases unmatched: 2. The CDR3 contains 16 residues. Germline CDR1 is LNHDA and CDR2 is SQIVND (reference sequence).

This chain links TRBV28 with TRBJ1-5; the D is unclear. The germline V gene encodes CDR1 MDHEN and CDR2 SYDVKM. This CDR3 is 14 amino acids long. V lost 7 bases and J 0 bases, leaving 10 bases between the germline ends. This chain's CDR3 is CASTGIVSNQPQHF. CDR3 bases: TGTGCCAGCACCGGGATCGTTAGCAATCAGCCCCAGCATTTT.

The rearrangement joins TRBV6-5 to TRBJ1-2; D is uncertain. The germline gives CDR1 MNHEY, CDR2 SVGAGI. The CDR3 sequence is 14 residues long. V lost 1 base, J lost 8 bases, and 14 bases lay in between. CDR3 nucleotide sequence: TGTGCCAGCAGTTACTTAGGTCCCCCGGAGGGCTACACCTTC. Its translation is CASSYLGPPEGYTF.

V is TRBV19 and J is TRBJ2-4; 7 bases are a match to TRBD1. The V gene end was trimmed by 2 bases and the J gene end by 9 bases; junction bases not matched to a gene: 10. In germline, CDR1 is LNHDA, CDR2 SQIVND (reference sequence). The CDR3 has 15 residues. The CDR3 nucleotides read TGTGCCAGTAGTATAAGCGACAGGGCGTTGGGCATTCAGTACTTC. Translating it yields CASSISDRALGIQYF.

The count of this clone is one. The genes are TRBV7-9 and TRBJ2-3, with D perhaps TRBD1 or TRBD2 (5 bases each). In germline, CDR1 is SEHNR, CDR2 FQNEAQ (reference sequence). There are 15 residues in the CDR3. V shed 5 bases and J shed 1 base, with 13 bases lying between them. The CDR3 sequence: CASSSIRDGTDTQYF. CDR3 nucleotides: TGTGCCAGCAGCAGTATTCGGGACGGCACAGATACGCAGTATTTT.